These 26 T cell receptor beta chains were sequenced from one sample in a study of identical twins. TCRdb processed the 5' RACE reads anew with MiXCR; each CDR3 protein has one entry. The table has 600,000 to 700,000 distinct CDR3 sequences, 21% seen once; the top ten hold roughly 4%. This sample was also put to use in a study of T cells expressing NK-cell markers.

The sample taken for sequencing was PBMCs. These receptors were obtained from a woman aged 18-29 years in good health.

The chain recombines TRBV20-1 with TRBJ2-5; the D is unclear. The CDR3 sequence is 14 residues long. Germline V gene lookup returns CDR1 DFQATT and CDR2 SNEGSKA (reference sequence). Trimming pared 0 bases from V and 1 base from J, leaving 9 bases between. The CDR3 is CSARDVAVQETQYF. In DNA, the CDR3 is TGCAGTGCTAGAGATGTTGCGGTCCAAGAGACCCAGTACTTC.

The chain links TRBV5-8 to TRBJ2-1, with 12 bases that match TRBD2. The V and J ends lost 1 base and 8 bases, in that order; junction bases with no gene match: 4. The CDR3 totals 15 residues. Germline V gives CDR1 SGHTS, CDR2 YDEGEE. In DNA form, the CDR3 reads TGTGCCAGCAGCTTGTGGACTAGCGGGACCCATGAGCAGTTCTTC. Translated: CASSLWTSGTHEQFF.

The chain carries TRBV27 and TRBJ2-1, with 12 bases fitting TRBD2. This CDR3 has 16 amino acids. J was trimmed by 4 bases and V by 8 bases; bases with no gene match: 9. Per germline, CDR1 MNHEY and CDR2 SMNVEV (reference sequence). This CDR3 is CASSSRGTSGYNEQFF. DNA for the CDR3: TGTGCCAGCTCATCAAGGGGGACTAGCGGGTACAATGAGCAGTTCTTC.

CDR3 sequence reads: CSVELRGGGNQETQYF. The CDR3 bases are TGCAGCGTTGAATTAAGAGGGGGCGGGAATCAAGAGACCCAGTACTTC. The V call is TRBV29-1, the J call TRBJ2-5; D perhaps matches TRBD1 (7 bases). The CDR3 runs to 16 residues. Germline V gene lookup returns CDR1 SQVTM and CDR2 ANQGSEA. The V and J ends lost 2 bases and 2 bases respectively, with 18 bases between them.

The genes are TRBV29-1 and TRBJ2-6; no reliable D call. Germline V gene sequence: CDR1 SQVTM, CDR2 ANQGSEA. V lost 7 bases to trimming and J lost 4 bases, with 17 bases between them. The CDR3 totals 15 residues. CDR3 bases: TGCAGCGCCCTGGACCCCCGTAAGGGGGCCAACGTCCTGACTTTC. Translating gives CSALDPRKGANVLTF.

This clonotype has more than one count but fewer than ten. CDR3 protein: CASSLRVGALYNEQFF. CDR3 in DNA: TGTGCCAGCAGCTTAAGGGTCGGGGCTCTGTACAATGAGCAGTTCTTC. This rearrangement joins TRBV11-2 to TRBJ2-1, with D perhaps being TRBD1 or TRBD2 (5 bases each). Germline CDR1 and CDR2: SGHAT and FQNNGV. V lost 2 bases and J lost 4, with 15 bases in between. CDR3 length: 16 amino acids.

The table lists this clonotype with a few counts. The chain couples TRBV12-3 or TRBV12-4 to TRBJ2-3; 7 bases are shared with TRBD1. V lost 5 bases and J lost 6; bases outside the gene matches: 17. This CDR3 comprises 17 residues. CDR3 in DNA: TGTGCCAGCAGTATATATCGATCCGGGACAGTTGGGGATACGCAGTATTTT. Amino acid sequence: CASSIYRSGTVGDTQYF.

The rearrangement links TRBV5-1 to TRBJ2-1; possible D gene TRBD1, 6 bases. V lost 4 bases and J 10 bases, leaving 9 bases between the germline ends. The CDR3 is 11 residues long. The V gene's germline CDR1 is SGHRS and CDR2 YFSETQ. The CDR3 spells CASSQGTEQFF. CDR3 coding DNA: TGCGCCAGCAGCCAGGGGACAGAGCAGTTCTTC. The whole variable domain, remainder taken from reference TRBV5-1 and TRBJ2-1, is KAGVTQTPRYLIKTRGQQVTLSCSPISGHRSVSWYQQTPGQGLQFLFEYFSETQRNKGNFPGRFSGRQFSNSRSEMNVSTLELGDSALYLCASSQGTEQFFGPGTRLTVL.

This clonotype was seen a few times. This chain uses TRBV20-1 with TRBJ1-2; the match to TRBD1 covers 8 bases. J lost 8 bases, V lost 0 bases, and 8 bases had no gene match. The V gene's germline CDR1 is DFQATT and CDR2 SNEGSKA (reference sequence). This CDR3 is 14 amino acids long. Written as DNA, the CDR3 is TGCAGTGCTAGAGACGTGGGACAGGCGAAGGGCTACACCTTC. Its protein product is CSARDVGQAKGYTF.

This chain joins TRBV4-1 and TRBJ2-3; no definite D call. CDR1 is MGHRA and CDR2 is YSYEKL in the germline V gene. The length of the CDR3 is 17 residues. The V end was cut by 1 base, the J end by 0 bases, with 14 bases between. DNA for the CDR3: TGCGCCAGCAGCCAAGTGTTTTGGAGACCAAGCACAGATACGCAGTATTTT. It codes for CASSQVFWRPSTDTQYF.

This clonotype was seen a few times. The V gene is TRBV5-5, the J gene TRBJ1-2; 9 bases agree with TRBD1. The V gene end was trimmed by 0 bases and the J gene end by 4 bases; junction bases not matched to a gene: 7. The CDR3 has 16 residues. Germline-derived CDR1 and CDR2 are SGHKS and YYEKEE (reference sequence). The CDR3: CASSLEGTGYPYGYTF. The CDR3 DNA reads TGTGCCAGCAGCTTGGAAGGGACAGGGTACCCCTATGGCTACACCTTC. Filled out from reference TRBV5-5 and TRBJ1-2, the complete variable domain reads DAGVTQSPTHLIKTRGQQVTLRCSPISGHKSVSWYQQVLGQGPQFIFQYYEKEERGRGNFPDRFSARQFPNYSSELNVNALLLGDSALYLCASSLEGTGYPYGYTFGSGTRLTVV.

J is TRBJ1-1 and V is TRBV5-1; D is uncertain. This CDR3 spans 13 amino acids. Per germline, CDR1 SGHRS and CDR2 YFSETQ. V shed 9 bases and J shed 7 bases, with 19 bases lying between them. DNA for the CDR3: TGCGCCACCTCTCAGGAGCCCAATGGTGAAGCTTTCTTT. Residues: CATSQEPNGEAFF.

This clonotype was counted ten times or more. The chain combines TRBV12-3 or TRBV12-4 with TRBJ2-7; no clear D gene. The CDR3 runs 13 residues. Trimming stripped 3 bases from V and 6 bases from J, with 12 bases between. The CDR3 region is CASSLNWKTEQYF. As DNA, the CDR3 is TGTGCCAGCAGTTTGAATTGGAAAACCGAGCAGTACTTC.

The chain employs TRBV7-9 and TRBJ2-1; the D is unclear. There are 12 residues in the CDR3. Germline CDR1 reads SEHNR; CDR2 reads FQNEAQ (reference sequence). V lost 3 bases and J 8 bases, leaving 8 bases between the germline ends. The CDR3 DNA follows: TGTGCCAGCAGCTTCAGCCTAGATGAGCAGTTCTTC. Its protein product is CASSFSLDEQFF.

This clonotype was counted between two and nine times. The chain uses TRBV3-1 and TRBJ2-1, with unresolved D. The CDR3 contains 16 residues. CDR1 LGHDT and CDR2 YNNKEL come from the germline V gene (reference sequence). Trimming took 3 bases from V and 5 from J, leaving 17 bases between them. Here the CDR3 reads CASSHPARSIHNEQFF. The CDR3 coding sequence is TGTGCCAGCAGCCATCCCGCTAGGTCCATCCACAATGAGCAGTTCTTC.

There are many counts of this clonotype. The chain is built from TRBV20-1 and TRBJ1-1, with D unclear. This CDR3 is 12 amino acids long. Per the germline V gene, CDR1 is DFQATT and CDR2 is SNEGSKA (reference sequence). V was shortened by 0 bases and J by 3 bases, with 5 bases between the two germline ends. The DNA for the CDR3 is TGCAGTGCTAGAGATCTGGACACTGAAGCTTTCTTT. It specifies CSARDLDTEAFF.

There are a few counts of this clonotype. The chain has TRBV29-1 and TRBJ2-2; perhaps D is TRBD1 or TRBD2 (5 bases each). Germline V gene lookup returns CDR1 SQVTM and CDR2 ANQGSEA. V was trimmed by 2 bases and J by 4 bases, leaving 17 bases between them. This CDR3 has 16 amino acids. DNA for the CDR3: TGCAGCGTTGAATGTGCGGAAGGGGACCGCACCGGGGAGCTGTTTTTT. This translates into CSVECAEGDRTGELFF.

The chain has TRBV7-9 and TRBJ1-2; the D is unclear. The germline V gene has CDR1 SEHNR and CDR2 FQNEAQ (reference sequence). The V gene lost 6 bases and the J gene lost 4 bases, with 15 bases spanning the gap. The CDR3 spans 14 residues. CDR3 sequence reads: CASRPWEARYGYTF. The CDR3 DNA reads as TGTGCCAGCAGACCATGGGAGGCCCGCTATGGCTACACCTTC.

V gene TRBV15 combines with J gene TRBJ1-1, with TRBD1 matching 9 bases. With 5 bases clipped from V and 8 bases from J, the junction kept 6 bases outside the gene matches. The germline V gene has CDR1 LNHNV and CDR2 YYDKDF (reference sequence). The CDR3 is 13 amino acids. CDR3 residues: CATSVQGAGEAFF. CDR3 DNA sequence: TGTGCCACCAGCGTACAGGGGGCGGGGGAAGCTTTCTTT. Supplemented by reference TRBV15 and TRBJ1-1, the full variable domain reads DAMVIQNPRYQVTQFGKPVTLSCSQTLNHNVMYWYQQKSSQAPKLLFHYYDKDFNNEADTPDNFQSRRPNTSFCFLDIRSPGLGDTAMYLCATSVQGAGEAFFGQGTRLTVV.

V is TRBV11-2 and J is TRBJ2-1; 9 bases line up with TRBD2. With V trimmed by 0 bases and J by 8 bases, 8 bases remained unmatched. Looked up from germline, CDR1 is SGHAT and CDR2 is FQNNGV. The CDR3 is 16 amino acids. Here the CDR3 DNA reads TGTGCCAGCAGCTTAGATAGGGCTAGCGGGATCTATGAGCAGTTCTTC. This codes for CASSLDRASGIYEQFF.

V and J are TRBV2 and TRBJ1-1; 7 bases match TRBD1. The CDR3 loop spans 14 amino acids. Germline-derived CDR1 and CDR2 are SNHLY and FYNNEI. The V gene end was trimmed by 7 bases and the J gene end by 5 bases; junction bases not matched to a gene: 10. This CDR3 reads CASIRNRGFTEAFF. CDR3 bases: TGTGCCAGCATTCGGAACAGGGGTTTTACTGAAGCTTTCTTT.

The sample holds a few counts of this clonotype. V usage is TRBV7-2 and J usage is TRBJ2-7; TRBD2 matches at 12 bases. Germline lookup yields CDR1 SGHTA and CDR2 FQGNSA. CDR3 length equals 15 residues. After removal of 5 bases from V and 4 bases from J, the junction contained 6 bases not matched to a gene. CDR3 DNA: TGTGCCAGCAGCCCTAGCGGGAGGGCGCAATACGAGCAGTACTTC. Protein: CASSPSGRAQYEQYF.

J is TRBJ2-7 and V is TRBV20-1; TRBD1 is a possible D gene (6 bases). V lost 5 bases to trimming and J lost 0 bases, with 17 bases between them. The CDR3 runs 15 residues. The germline V gene has CDR1 DFQATT and CDR2 SNEGSKA (reference sequence). The CDR3 DNA is TGCAGTGCTGTGATACTGGACAGCCTCTCCTACGAGCAGTACTTC. This gives the protein CSAVILDSLSYEQYF.

The rearrangement links TRBV27 to TRBJ2-7; either TRBD1 or TRBD2 may fit D (6 bases each). The CDR3 covers 13 residues. V was pared by 8 bases and J by 5 bases, with 16 bases between. The germline CDR1 and CDR2 sequences are MNHEY and SMNVEV (reference sequence). CDR3 loop: CASGGLRAHEQYF. Written as DNA, the CDR3 is TGTGCCAGCGGGGGGCTGAGGGCCCACGAGCAGTACTTC.

The rearrangement uses TRBV6-5 and TRBJ2-7, with D hard to call. The germline V and J ends were trimmed by 0 bases and 2 bases, with 8 bases remaining between them. The germline CDR1 and CDR2 sequences are MNHEY and SVGAGI. This CDR3 region has 14 residues. CDR3 DNA sequence: TGTGCCAGCAGTTACTCGATTCTCCCCTACGAGCAGTACTTC. Translated, it gives CASSYSILPYEQYF.

The V gene is TRBV5-1, the J gene TRBJ2-2, with 9 bases matching TRBD1. The germline CDR1 and CDR2 sequences are SGHRS and YFSETQ. V lost 5 bases and J lost 4; bases outside the gene matches: 6. CDR3 length equals 15 residues. CDR3 nucleotides: TGCGCCAGCAGACCGGGACAGGGAATCACCGGGGAGCTGTTTTTT. Translated: CASRPGQGITGELFF.